This T cell receptor beta chain was sequenced in a study of blood T cell repertoires in COVID-19. About the research overall: From the United States, Italy and Spain came samples of acute and convalescent COVID-19.

About this clone itself: The sample holds other DNA sequences that translate to the same CDR3.

The Seattle site enrolled patients during active infection and followed them longitudinally. Germline V gives CDR1 SGHTA, CDR2 FQGNSA. Trimming pared 1 base from V and 0 bases from J, leaving 7 bases between. The CDR3 is made up of 15 amino acids. In the source study's methods: Estimates of nucleated cell counts were drawn from the amplification of reference gene primers. Clones were sequenced by immunoSEQ multiplex PCR, and TCRdb holds only the in-frame ones, with some missing. V and J calls and clone size follow that table, whereas D and trimming were derived from the DNA. Found here are about 300,000 clones, about 90% of them singletons; the top ten hold 6% to 8%.

The chain has TRBV7-2 and TRBJ2-1; D remains unclear. Specimen: peripheral blood. The receptor's source is a woman aged 45 to 65 with COVID-19, enrolled during active disease. The CDR3 bases are TGTGCCAGCAGCTTAGGGAGCGCCTCCTACAATGAGCAGTTCTTC. It yields the protein CASSLGSASYNEQFF.